The 18 T cell receptor beta chains reported below all come from one sample, sequenced in a study of HIV-infected children after antiretroviral therapy interruption. The treatment is: PENTA 11 planned treatment interruption arm or continuous ART arm. RNA-based 3' RACE libraries used unique molecular identifiers. TCRdb reanalysed the 3' RACE reads using MiXCR and keeps one entry per CDR3 protein. The sample comprises approximately 89,000 distinct CDR3 sequences, 6.9% of which are singletons, and 1% to 1.3% rests with the top ten. The starting material was CD45RA+ CD4+ T cells from PBMCs, pooled from several time points, obtained from a donor given antiretroviral therapy, either interrupted or continuous. Subset meaning: naive CD4+ CD45RA+ CD45RO- T cells. All receptors come from a pool of human donors with HIV.

A note on this clonotype: The germline gene is not matched at one end of the junction; a read error may be the cause. The chain employs TRBV19 and TRBJ2-7; D is possibly TRBD2 (6 bases). This CDR3 contains 15 residues. Germline-derived CDR1 and CDR2 are LNHDA and SQIVND (reference sequence). In DNA form, the CDR3 reads TGTGCCTGTAGTCCGGGACTGGGAGTGACCTACGAGCAGTACTTC. Its protein is CACSPGLGVTYEQYF.

This clonotype was counted at least ten times. The chain joins TRBV11-2 to TRBJ1-3; no clear D gene. Germline values: CDR1 SGHAT, CDR2 FQNNGV. With 5 bases removed from V and 4 bases from J, the gap between germline ends came to 15 bases. The CDR3 length is 15 residues. The CDR3 bases are TGTGCCAGCAGCCCCCGATTGTCGGTCGGAAACACCATATATTTT. It is translated as CASSPRLSVGNTIYF.

This clonotype was seen ten or more times. This rearrangement joins TRBV19 to TRBJ2-3; D gene unclear. The CDR3 spans 11 residues. V was shortened by 4 bases and J by 6 bases, with 5 bases between the two germline ends. In germline, CDR1 is LNHDA, CDR2 SQIVND (reference sequence). DNA for the CDR3: TGTGCCAGTAGTACTAGGGATACGCAGTATTTT. As protein: CASSTRDTQYF.

This clonotype was seen many times. The chain joins TRBV7-3 to TRBJ1-2; no reliable D call. The V end lost 8 bases, the J end lost 9 bases, and 13 bases lay between the germline ends. From germline, CDR1 is SGHTA and CDR2 FQGTGA. This CDR3 comprises 11 residues. The CDR3 spells CASHERQRYTF. CDR3 nucleotides: TGTGCCAGCCACGAACGTCAGCGCTACACCTTC.

V gene TRBV9 combines with J gene TRBJ2-1; 10 bases are a match to TRBD1. The CDR3 covers 15 residues. The trim removed 5 bases at V and 9 bases at J, leaving 11 bases unmatched. Germline loops: CDR1 SGDLS, CDR2 YYNGEE. The CDR3 reads CASRPTGTGEGEQFF. The CDR3 DNA is TGTGCCAGCAGACCTACCGGGACAGGGGAAGGTGAGCAGTTCTTC.

This clonotype appeared many times. The V gene is TRBV12-3 or TRBV12-4, the J gene TRBJ2-7; D uncertain. This CDR3 has 13 residues. The V gene lost 4 bases and the J gene lost 0 bases, with 7 bases spanning the gap. The DNA of the CDR3 is TGTGCCAGCAGTTCCTCAAGCTCCTACGAGCAGTACTTC. It translates to CASSSSSSYEQYF.

The chain links TRBV11-2 to TRBJ1-2; possibly TRBD1 for D (5 bases). Germline V gene sequence: CDR1 SGHAT, CDR2 FQNNGV. Trimming removed 4 bases from V and 4 bases from J, with 10 bases in between. This CDR3 contains 13 residues. The DNA of the CDR3 is TGTGCCAGCAGCTATTCAGGGAGCTATGGCTACACCTTC. Its protein is CASSYSGSYGYTF.

This clonotype was detected a few times. This rearrangement joins TRBV7-2 to TRBJ2-2; 7 positions agree with TRBD2. Trimming removed 2 bases from V and 3 bases from J; junction bases left unmatched: 6. The CDR3 is 16 residues long. CDR1 SGHTA and CDR2 FQGNSA come from the germline V gene. CDR3 residues: CASSLYRTRDTGELFF. The CDR3 DNA reads as TGTGCCAGCAGCTTATACAGGACTAGAGACACCGGGGAGCTGTTTTTT.

This clonotype was seen many times. The chain employs TRBV5-4 and TRBJ2-3; TRBD2 matches 8 bases. Germline V gives CDR1 SGHNT, CDR2 YYREEE (reference sequence). The CDR3 covers 16 residues. The V segment lost 4 bases and the J segment 2 bases; nucleotides outside the gene matches: 9. The CDR3: CASSPRRGGTTDTQYF. The CDR3 DNA reads TGTGCCAGCAGCCCCAGACGGGGGGGGACCACAGATACGCAGTATTTT.

This clonotype showed up many times. The chain uses TRBV11-1 and TRBJ1-5, with 7 bases identical to TRBD1. The CDR3 loop spans 17 amino acids. J lost 4 bases, V lost 1 base, and 10 bases had no gene match. Germline-derived CDR1 and CDR2 are SGHAT and FQDESV (reference sequence). In DNA, the CDR3 is TGTGCCAGCAGCTTAGGGTTGATACAGGGGCCTAATCAGCCCCAGCATTTT. Translation gives CASSLGLIQGPNQPQHF.

This clonotype was recorded at least ten times. The chain has TRBV18 and TRBJ2-6; the D gene is possibly TRBD1 (5 bases). This CDR3 has 19 amino acids. V was pared by 1 base and J by 2 bases, with 18 bases between. Per the germline V gene, CDR1 is KGHSH and CDR2 is LQKENI. In nucleotides, the CDR3 is TGTGCCAGCTCACCACTGGGGCCAGGACCGTCTCCTGGGGCCAACGTCCTGACTTTC. This translates into CASSPLGPGPSPGANVLTF.

This clonotype was recorded at least ten times. The gene calls are TRBV19 and TRBJ2-4; TRBD2 agrees at 8 bases. The J segment lost 9 bases and the V segment lost 5 bases, leaving 0 bases of the junction unmatched. CDR3 length equals 11 residues. Per the germline V gene, CDR1 is LNHDA and CDR2 is SQIVND (reference sequence). The CDR3 is CASSRGGIQYF. CDR3 bases: TGTGCCAGTAGTCGGGGGGGCATTCAGTACTTC.

This clonotype was counted at least ten times. The rearrangement joins TRBV25-1 to TRBJ2-7; the match to TRBD1 covers 7 bases. The ends lost 6 bases at V and 7 bases at J; junction bases unmatched: 3. CDR1 is MGHDK, CDR2 SYGVNS, per germline. The CDR3 has 11 residues. The CDR3, as DNA: TGTGCCAGCAGAGAACAGGGGGAGCAGTACTTC. This encodes CASREQGEQYF.

V gene TRBV11-2 combines with J gene TRBJ1-1; D is perhaps TRBD1 (6 bases). CDR3 length: 15 residues. Looked up from germline, CDR1 is SGHAT and CDR2 is FQNNGV. The V and J ends lost 1 base and 11 bases respectively, with 20 bases between them. The CDR3 sequence: CASSLAGRGGLKAFF. The CDR3 region has the DNA TGTGCCAGCAGCTTAGCGGGCAGGGGAGGACTAAAGGCTTTCTTT.

The chain carries TRBV25-1 and TRBJ2-3; possibly TRBD1 or TRBD2 for D (6 bases each). The V gene's germline CDR1 is MGHDK and CDR2 SYGVNS. The CDR3 has 15 amino acids. V was clipped by 3 bases and J by 3 bases, with 13 bases between them. CDR3 protein: CASSEPGALTDTQYF. The CDR3, as DNA: TGTGCCAGCAGTGAGCCGGGGGCTCTTACAGATACGCAGTATTTT.

This clonotype has at least ten counts. The junction shows a germline mismatch at one end, possibly a read error. The J gene is TRBJ2-5, the V gene TRBV23-1, with D hard to call. TRBV23-1 is an open reading frame whose function is uncertain. This CDR3 has 15 amino acids. The CDR3: CSSSLDWEYQDTQYF. In nucleotides, the CDR3 is TGCTCCAGCAGTCTTGACTGGGAATACCAAGACACCCAGTACTTT.

This clonotype was detected a few times. The chain employs TRBV10-2 and TRBJ1-3, with 7 bases aligning to TRBD1. Trimming took 5 bases from V and 4 from J; bases not matched to a gene: 5. CDR1 and CDR2 from the germline V gene are WSHSY and SAAADI. The CDR3 covers 14 residues. CDR3 sequence: CASSTGDAGNTIYF. CDR3 nucleotides: TGCGCCAGCAGTACAGGGGACGCAGGAAACACCATATATTTT.

This clonotype appeared many times. J is TRBJ2-1 and V is TRBV18, with D perhaps TRBD2 (6 bases). V was pared by 1 base and J by 0 bases, with 7 bases between. Germline V gene data show CDR1 as KGHSH and CDR2 as LQKENI. This CDR3 contains 15 residues. Here the CDR3 DNA reads TGTGCCAGCTCACCACAGGAGGGCTCCTACAATGAGCAGTTCTTC. Encoded protein: CASSPQEGSYNEQFF.